Reported below is one TCR beta chain. This sample stems from a study of T cell clonotyping in hematopoietic cell transplantation. Clones were read by immunoSEQ multiplex PCR, and TCRdb kept only the in-frame ones, dropping some. The sample yields some 30,000 clones, 70% to 80% seen once. Time point reported: recipient sample about 28 days before transplant, after cytoreduction. This TCR derives from a woman aged 25 to 39 with chronic myeloid leukemia. Some clones in this sample may be carry-over from other donors' samples. The material sequenced was peripheral blood mononuclear cells, taken before stem cell transplant.

The CDR3 DNA reads as TGTGCCAGCAGCCAAGACCTCTACGAGCAGTACTTC. It is translated as CASSQDLYEQYF. The chain has TRBV4-2 and TRBJ2-7; D gene uncertain. This CDR3 is 12 amino acids long. V was shortened by 0 bases and J by 3 bases, with 3 bases between the two germline ends. The germline gives CDR1 LGHNA, CDR2 YNFKEQ.